The clone carrying this T cell receptor (beta chain) showed up just a few times. Trimming stripped 10 bases from V and 1 base from J, with 11 bases between. This CDR3 has 14 residues. Germline V gene lookup returns CDR1 MNHEY and CDR2 SVGEGT. This record belongs to a study of T-cell memory formation after mild COVID-19. The overall study: The TCR clusters were mostly specific to one donor.

TCRdb independently ran MiXCR on the 5' RACE reads; one entry per CDR3 protein. This table holds 350,000 to 550,000 distinct CDR3 sequences, over 15% found once. The sequenced sample was PBMCs or a T cell subset sorted from them (not recorded which). This receptor was identified in a man aged 18 to 35 who had mild COVID-19 (a few samples of this study predate the infection). Cell type and time point are not known. The chain has TRBV6-2 or TRBV6-3 and TRBJ1-6; D ambiguous. The CDR3 coding sequence is TGTGCCACCGAGAGGTCGTCCTATAATTCACCCCTCCACTTT. Amino acids: CATERSSYNSPLHF.